These 30 T cell receptor beta chains originate from one sample sequenced in a study of T-cell memory formation after mild COVID-19. One entry per CDR3 protein results from TCRdb running MiXCR on the 5' RACE reads. The sample has fewer than 350,000 distinct CDR3 sequences, 13% to 15% seen once; the top ten hold 21%. Material for sequencing was PBMCs or a T cell subset sorted from them (not recorded which). The receptors shown here come from a man aged 18-30 years who had mild COVID-19 (a few samples of this study predate the infection). Cell type and time point are not known.

This clonotype was detected only a few times. This rearrangement joins TRBV9 to TRBJ1-2; 7 bases are a match to TRBD1. After removal of 8 bases from V and 1 base from J, the junction contained 11 bases not matched to a gene. Germline CDR1 is SGDLS and CDR2 is YYNGEE. This CDR3 comprises 15 residues. CDR3 bases: TGTGCCAGTACCTTGGCAGGGGGAAGTAACTATGGCTACACCTTC. It codes for CASTLAGGSNYGYTF.

This chain joins TRBV10-3 and TRBJ1-3, with no clear D. The CDR3 length is 12 residues. Looked up from germline, CDR1 is ENHRY and CDR2 is SYGVKD. V dropped 2 bases and J dropped 4 bases, with 3 bases sitting between them. The CDR3 here is CAISEGGNTIYF. CDR3 in DNA: TGTGCCATCAGTGAGGGGGGAAACACCATATATTTT.

This clonotype was counted only a few times. The chain recombines TRBV5-1 with TRBJ1-2, with 11 bases identical to TRBD1. Trimming removed 5 bases from V and 4 bases from J; junction bases left unmatched: 10. The CDR3 is 16 residues long. Germline V gene lookup returns CDR1 SGHRS and CDR2 YFSETQ. The CDR3 region is CASRPGQGDGAYGYTF. DNA of the CDR3: TGCGCCAGCAGGCCGGGACAGGGGGACGGCGCCTATGGCTACACCTTC.

There are a few counts of this clonotype. The J gene is TRBJ2-5, the V gene TRBV7-3; TRBD2 agrees at 8 bases. The CDR3 consists of 15 residues. From germline, CDR1 is SGHTA and CDR2 FQGTGA. With V trimmed by 4 bases and J by 6 bases, 10 bases remained unmatched. The CDR3 DNA reads as TGTGCCAGCAGCTCCTCTCGGACTAGCAGGCAGACCCAGTACTTC. The encoded protein is CASSSSRTSRQTQYF.

This chain joins TRBV14 and TRBJ1-4; 9 bases are a match to TRBD1. The germline gives CDR1 SGHDN, CDR2 FVKESK. With 4 bases clipped from V and 3 bases from J, the junction kept 3 bases outside the gene matches. The CDR3 runs to 15 residues. CDR3 in amino acids: CASSLTGGANEKLFF. CDR3 DNA: TGTGCCAGCAGCCTTACAGGGGGCGCTAATGAAAAACTGTTTTTT.

The chain couples TRBV27 to TRBJ2-1, with D unclear. CDR1 is MNHEY and CDR2 is SMNVEV in the germline V gene (reference sequence). V gave up 1 base and J gave up 4 bases, with 14 bases separating them. The CDR3 contains 16 residues. The DNA of the CDR3 is TGTGCCAGCAGTTTATACCCCGCCCAAGGGTACAATGAGCAGTTCTTC. Amino acid sequence: CASSLYPAQGYNEQFF.

This clonotype was counted only a few times. The chain couples TRBV7-8 to TRBJ1-6; D perhaps matches TRBD1 (6 bases). Germline CDR1 and CDR2: SGHVS and FQNEAQ. The CDR3 is 18 residues long. Trimming took off 1 base at V and 10 bases at J, with 23 bases between the two ends. For the CDR3, the DNA is TGTGCCAGCAGCTTAGTCCAGCGTGGTCAGGGGCGAGAGTCACCCCTCCACTTT. Translated: CASSLVQRGQGRESPLHF.

The sample holds a few counts of this clonotype. The V and J genes are TRBV10-3 and TRBJ2-3; 7 bases agree with TRBD2. Trimming took 6 bases from V and 1 from J; bases not matched to a gene: 10. This CDR3 is built from 16 residues. Germline V CDR1 and CDR2: ENHRY, SYGVKD. CDR3: CAISGGIMGRTDTQYF. CDR3 DNA sequence: TGTGCCATCAGCGGGGGGATAATGGGGCGCACAGATACGCAGTATTTT.

Only a few counts were recorded for this clonotype. The V gene is TRBV20-1, the J gene TRBJ2-6; a weak D match, TRBD1 (6 bases). V lost 0 bases and J lost 2, with 8 bases in between. Germline CDR1 reads DFQATT; CDR2 reads SNEGSKA (reference sequence). This CDR3 region has 15 residues. The CDR3 is CSARDHRAGANVLTF. CDR3 nucleotide sequence: TGCAGTGCTAGAGACCACAGGGCTGGGGCCAACGTCCTGACTTTC.

This clonotype was recorded a few times. V is TRBV2 and J is TRBJ2-7; possibly TRBD1 for D (6 bases). The V gene's germline CDR1 is SNHLY and CDR2 FYNNEI. CDR3 size: 12 residues. Trimming took 8 bases from V and 6 from J, leaving 14 bases between them. The CDR3, as DNA: TGTGCCAGCGATAGGGGGTCCGGCGAGCAGTACGTC. It translates to CASDRGSGEQYV.

The rearrangement links TRBV20-1 to TRBJ2-6; D gene uncertain. The CDR3 covers 14 residues. Per germline, CDR1 DFQATT and CDR2 SNEGSKA (reference sequence). Trimming cost V 6 bases and J 0 bases, with 9 bases left between them. The CDR3 DNA sequence: TGCAGTGCCGCCCACAGCTCTGGGGCCAACGTCCTGACTTTC. Its translation is CSAAHSSGANVLTF.

A few counts support this clonotype. The rearrangement uses TRBV9 and TRBJ2-3; D is undetermined. CDR1 and CDR2 from the germline V gene are SGDLS and YYNGEE. This CDR3 contains 15 residues. V was pared by 2 bases and J by 2 bases, with 12 bases between. CDR3 amino acids: CASSVSWGFTDTQYF. CDR3 in DNA: TGTGCCAGCAGCGTCAGTTGGGGATTCACAGATACGCAGTATTTT. Using reference TRBV9 and TRBJ2-3 for the parts outside the CDR3, the full variable domain is DSGVTQTPKHLITATGQRVTLRCSPRSGDLSVYWYQQSLDQGLQFLIQYYNGEERAKGNILERFSAQQFPDLHSELNLSSLELGDSALYFCASSVSWGFTDTQYFGPGTRLTVL.

This clonotype was counted a few times. The chain carries TRBV12-3 or TRBV12-4 and TRBJ1-3; D is ambiguous. V was cut by 3 bases and J by 8 bases, with 17 bases left in between. The CDR3 is 15 amino acids. CDR3 sequence (DNA): TGTGCCAGCAGTTTTGGATCTATGGGTATAGACACCATATATTTT. It encodes CASSFGSMGIDTIYF.

CDR3 in DNA: TGCGCCAGCAGTGAGTGGGCGGGGGGCTCATACAATGAGCAGTTCTTC. It yields the protein CASSEWAGGSYNEQFF. The V call is TRBV10-2, the J call TRBJ2-1; 8 nucleotides line up with TRBD2. Per the germline V gene, CDR1 is WSHSY and CDR2 is SAAADI. The CDR3 length is 16 residues. J gave up 4 bases and V 1 base, and 6 bases lay outside the gene matches.

In its sample, this clonotype was seen a few times. The genes are TRBV11-2 and TRBJ2-5; unclear D gene. Germline CDR1 SGHAT, CDR2 FQNNGV. The CDR3 has 13 residues. Deletions cut 5 bases from V and 5 bases from J, with 12 bases between. CDR3 sequence: CASSLGWVETQYF. The CDR3, as DNA: TGTGCCAGCAGCCTGGGGTGGGTGGAGACCCAGTACTTC.

Only a few counts were recorded for this clonotype. This chain links TRBV30 with TRBJ2-3; 8 bases align to TRBD2. Germline CDR1 reads GTSNPN; CDR2 reads SVGIG (reference sequence). The ends lost 5 bases at V and 4 bases at J; junction bases unmatched: 8. This CDR3 contains 14 residues. CDR3 in amino acids: CAWGNGGASDTQYF. CDR3 nucleotides: TGTGCCTGGGGAAACGGGGGGGCATCAGATACGCAGTATTTT. Using reference TRBV30 and TRBJ2-3 for the parts outside the CDR3, the full variable domain is SQTIHQWPATLVQPVGSPLSLECTVEGTSNPNLYWYRQAAGRGLQLLFYSVGIGQISSEVPQNLSASRPQDRQFILSSKKLLLSDSGFYLCAWGNGGASDTQYFGPGTRLTVL.

This rearrangement joins TRBV27 to TRBJ1-1; 7 bases are a match to TRBD1. The germline CDR1 and CDR2 sequences are MNHEY and SMNVEV (reference sequence). The length of the CDR3 is 15 residues. V was clipped by 5 bases and J by 5 bases; unmatched bases: 11. CDR3 sequence reads: CASSPPQGRGTEAFF. Written as DNA, the CDR3 is TGTGCCAGCAGTCCCCCACAGGGGCGGGGAACTGAAGCTTTCTTT.

This clonotype was picked up a small number of times. The rearrangement uses TRBV6-1 and TRBJ2-2; 7 bases fit TRBD2. Germline V CDR1 and CDR2: MNHNS, SASEGT. The CDR3 is 15 residues long. V lost 2 bases and J lost 7; bases outside the gene matches: 7. The CDR3 region has the DNA TGTGCCAGCAGTGAATGGAAGGGAGGGAACGGGGAGCTGTTTTTT. Translated: CASSEWKGGNGELFF.

There are many counts of this clonotype. In DNA form, the CDR3 reads TGTGCCACCAGTGACCCAAGGGCGACGGAGACCCAGTACTTC. Translation: CATSDPRATETQYF. The chain has TRBV24-1 and TRBJ2-5, with D uncertain. The V and J ends lost 4 bases and 5 bases respectively, with 13 bases between them. The length of the CDR3 is 14 residues. Germline values: CDR1 KGHDR, CDR2 SFDVKD.

Ten or more counts support this clonotype. This chain links TRBV12-3 or TRBV12-4 with TRBJ1-2; 7 bases line up with TRBD1. V trimming: 3 bases; J trimming: 10 bases; junction bases outside the gene matches: 2. This CDR3 is built from 11 residues. The CDR3, as DNA: TGTGCCAGCAGTTTCGGGACAGCCTACACCTTC. This encodes CASSFGTAYTF.

This clonotype was detected a few times. The chain joins TRBV5-6 to TRBJ2-4; 9 positions agree with TRBD1. Germline V gives CDR1 SGHDT, CDR2 YYEEEE. The CDR3 spans 16 residues. The trim removed 3 bases at V and 5 bases at J, leaving 9 bases unmatched. The CDR3 nucleotides read TGTGCCAGCAGCTGGGGGGGGGACAGGGTCCAAAACATTCAGTACTTC. Its translation is CASSWGGDRVQNIQYF.

The chain combines TRBV27 with TRBJ1-6, with unresolved D. Germline V gene data show CDR1 as MNHEY and CDR2 as SMNVEV (reference sequence). V lost 8 bases and J lost 0, with 11 bases in between. There are 15 residues in the CDR3. The chain's CDR3 is CASRPVGSYNSPLHF. In DNA form, the CDR3 reads TGTGCCAGCCGCCCGGTCGGCTCCTATAATTCACCCCTCCACTTT.

The chain joins TRBV19 to TRBJ1-5, with a weak D call TRBD1 (6 bases). CDR3 length: 16 amino acids. V was clipped by 6 bases and J by 10 bases, with 25 bases between them. The germline V gene has CDR1 LNHDA and CDR2 SQIVND (reference sequence). CDR3 nucleotide sequence: TGTGCCAGTAGCTATACAGGGTCAGCACGGGGTAGCCCCCAGCATTTT. This translates into CASSYTGSARGSPQHF. The full variable domain, with the rest looked up from reference TRBV19 and TRBJ1-5, is DGGITQSPKYLFRKEGQNVTLSCEQNLNHDAMYWYRQDPGQGLRLIYYSQIVNDFQKGDIAEGYSVSREKKESFPLTVTSAQKNPTAFYLCASSYTGSARGSPQHFGDGTRLSIL.

The chain uses TRBV5-1 and TRBJ2-3, with D perhaps TRBD1 or TRBD2 (5 bases each). Germline V gene lookup returns CDR1 SGHRS and CDR2 YFSETQ. The CDR3 runs 16 residues. Trimming took 0 bases from V and 3 from J, leaving 14 bases between them. CDR3 loop: CASSLGLGASTDTQYF. The CDR3 DNA reads TGCGCCAGCAGCTTGGGGCTCGGGGCAAGTACAGATACGCAGTATTTT.

The J gene is TRBJ2-1, the V gene TRBV25-1; tentative D call: TRBD2 (6 bases). CDR1 is MGHDK and CDR2 is SYGVNS in the germline V gene. The CDR3 consists of 13 residues. The germline V and J ends were trimmed by 4 bases and 7 bases, with 11 bases remaining between them. The CDR3 spells CASSVHGGNEQFF. The CDR3 region has the DNA TGTGCCAGCAGTGTCCATGGGGGGAATGAGCAGTTCTTC.

In its sample, this clonotype was seen a few times. This chain joins TRBV29-1 and TRBJ2-1, with no clear D. V lost 8 bases, J lost 2 bases, and 13 bases lay in between. Germline V CDR1 and CDR2: SQVTM, ANQGSEA. The CDR3 totals 13 residues. CDR3 nucleotide sequence: TGCAGCACGGAGACACAAACCTACAATGAGCAGTTCTTC. This codes for CSTETQTYNEQFF.

This sequence joins TRBV19 and TRBJ1-2; D is uncertain. V lost 1 base and J 6 bases, leaving 15 bases between the germline ends. The CDR3 is made up of 15 amino acids. Per the germline V gene, CDR1 is LNHDA and CDR2 is SQIVND (reference sequence). The CDR3 DNA follows: TGTGCCAGTAGTATAGCCGACTCCGGGGTGGATGGCTACACCTTC. Residues: CASSIADSGVDGYTF.

This clonotype was observed many times. The V gene is TRBV5-1, the J gene TRBJ1-1; D gene ambiguous. Trimming shortened V by 0 bases and J by 1 base, and 4 bases separated the two germline ends. The CDR3 contains 13 residues. The germline gives CDR1 SGHRS, CDR2 YFSETQ. CDR3 DNA: TGCGCCAGCAGCTTGGTTCCGAACACTGAAGCTTTCTTT. As protein: CASSLVPNTEAFF.

This clonotype was observed a handful of times. V is TRBV9 and J is TRBJ1-6; maybe TRBD1 (6 bases). The ends were cut back, 0 bases at V and 7 bases at J, with 14 bases in the middle. Germline V gives CDR1 SGDLS, CDR2 YYNGEE. This CDR3 contains 16 residues. CDR3 sequence (DNA): TGTGCCAGCAGCGTAGCCCCCGGGACACTGAATTCACCCCTCCACTTT. This gives the protein CASSVAPGTLNSPLHF.

Remarks on this clonotype: A read error is possible here, since a much larger clone lies one base away. The rearrangement uses TRBV7-9 and TRBJ2-3, with 11 bases matching TRBD2. The CDR3 is made up of 16 amino acids. J was trimmed by 1 base and V by 3 bases; bases with no gene match: 3. The germline V gene has CDR1 SEHNR and CDR2 FQNEAQ (reference sequence). For the CDR3, the DNA is TGTGCCAGCAGCTTCCTAGCGGGGGGCCGCACAGATACGCAGTATTTT. This codes for CASSFLAGGRTDTQYF. The entire variable domain, with the rest obtained from reference TRBV7-9 and TRBJ2-3, is as follows: DTGVSQNPRHKITKRGQNVTFRCDPISEHNRLYWYRQTLGQGPEFLTYFQNEAQLEKSRLLSDRFSAERPKGSFSTLEIQRTEQGDSAMYLCASSFLAGGRTDTQYFGPGTRLTVL.